These T cell receptor beta chains were read from a single sample in a study of T cell changes during pregnancy in multiple sclerosis. The protocol was immunoSEQ multiplex PCR, while the TCRdb copy is restricted to in-frame clones and leaves out a portion. The data show around 70,000 clones, around 90% seen once. The material was CD4+ T cells from peripheral blood mononuclear cells, obtained after pregnancy. All receptors derive from a female donor with multiple sclerosis, enrolled in a pregnancy study. Both conserved end residues are trimmed from each CDR3. Each record gives: V gene, J gene, CDR3 protein.

>TRBV28|TRBJ1-1
ASSSLRSDTEAF
>TRBV9|TRBJ2-1
ASSPRGGKTYNEQF
>TRBV27|TRBJ2-7
ASSPTSGSSYEQY
>TRBV5-4|TRBJ1-3
ASSLYGVISGNTIY
>TRBV5-1|TRBJ2-2
ASSSRDLARTGELF
>TRBV7-9|TRBJ1-4
ASSQGGGGREKLF
>TRBV11-2|TRBJ2-3
ASSLGHSGGGTDTQY
>TRBV28|TRBJ1-1
ASSRLFTEAF
>TRBV28|TRBJ2-4
ASSLPAGGPNIQY
>TRBV9|TRBJ2-2
ASSVEISGDTGELF
>TRBV28|TRBJ1-2
ASSPPTGVEGYT
>TRBV10-2|TRBJ2-7
ASSPAKTSYEQY
>TRBV19|TRBJ1-5
ASKKQGANNQPQH
>TRBV7-9|TRBJ2-1
ASSPPAGTSASNEQF
>TRBV4-1|TRBJ2-2
ASSQGEATTGELF
>TRBV6-6|TRBJ2-5
ASSYSAGEETQY
>TRBV28|TRBJ1-1
ASSLFGQWNTEAF
>TRBV9|TRBJ1-3
ASSVATGLGGNTIY
>TRBV4-2|TRBJ2-3
ASSLGTSGNTDTQY
>TRBV5-1|TRBJ2-1
ASSLASGSSLYNEQF
>TRBV28|TRBJ1-3
ASSSDRGAGNTIY
>TRBV5-4|TRBJ2-3
ASSQSLRDTQY
>TRBV18|TRBJ2-1
ASSPPRGGFNEQF
>TRBV30|TRBJ1-2
AWRRGYHGYT
>TRBV7-9|TRBJ2-5
ASSLSAGENKTQY
>TRBV28|TRBJ2-7
ASSFVGALGYEQY
>TRBV7-8|TRBJ1-1
ASSLWGTGNTEAF
>TRBV30|TRBJ1-2
AWSGGGLVGYT
>TRBV2|TRBJ2-1
ASSRREGGLYNEQF
>TRBV10-3|TRBJ2-2
AISARGTGGTGELF
>TRBV5-8|TRBJ1-2
ASSLETGINYGYT
>TRBV7-2|TRBJ2-3
ASSLASGTDTQY
>TRBV18|TRBJ2-1
ASSNVGLAVLTSYNEQF
>TRBV6-1|TRBJ1-1
ASRREGSTEAF
>TRBV7-3|TRBJ2-3
ASSPRGGATDTQY
>TRBV5-1|TRBJ2-7
ASSLQDEQY
>TRBV9|TRBJ1-3
ASSLEGDGGNTIY
>TRBV7-8|TRBJ1-2
ASSLAFETYGYT
>TRBV27|TRBJ2-7
ASSLLAGVRSYEQY
>TRBV7-3|TRBJ2-1
ASSVRLAGDNEQF
>TRBV6-5|TRBJ2-1
ASSYGDFSYNEQF
>TRBV5-4|TRBJ2-7
ASSLTSGKSYEQY